The clone carrying this TCR beta chain was detected once. What it binds is unknown. Using immunoSEQ multiplex PCR, the repertoire was profiled, and TCRdb retains in-frame clones only, with some absent. The sample has hundreds of thousands of clones, 90% to 95% seen once. CD45RO-negative, CCR7-selected cells formed the naive CD8 fraction, which excluded terminally differentiated effector memory CD45RA+ cells. This entry is derived from a study of shared clonotypes between healthy human individuals. About the research overall: CD8 memory received one plate per donor, CD8 naive two, CD4 memory three and CD4 naive three. Study-wide results and limits: Estimated richness values were generally larger in naive subsets than in memory subsets.

The CDR3 is 14 amino acids. Trimming removed 8 bases from V and 3 bases from J, with 16 bases in between. The germline V gene encodes CDR1 SEHNR and CDR2 FQNEAQ (reference sequence). The TCR was taken from a man aged 25-45 years in good health. The rearrangement links TRBV7-9 to TRBJ1-2; perhaps TRBD1 as D (5 bases). The material sequenced was naive CD8+ T cells sorted from blood. This CDR3 reads CASVYLGVDYGYTF. Written as DNA, the CDR3 is TGTGCCAGCGTGTACTTGGGGGTGGACTATGGCTACACCTTC.